These 8 T cell receptor beta chains came from one sample sequenced in a study of blood T cell repertoires in COVID-19. Assay: immunoSEQ multiplex PCR; the TCRdb copy retains only in-frame clones and omits some. The sample shows 200,000 to 300,000 clones, 80% to 90% of them seen only once. The sample taken for sequencing was peripheral blood. Receptors were obtained from a man younger than 40 with active or convalescent COVID-19.

The V gene is TRBV6-5, the J gene TRBJ2-5; D call uncertain. CDR1 and CDR2 from the germline V gene are MNHEY and SVGAGI. The CDR3 totals 14 residues. With 6 bases removed from V and 5 bases from J, the gap between germline ends came to 16 bases. The CDR3 protein is CASRRHNKVETQYF. CDR3 sequence (DNA): TGTGCCAGCAGGCGACACAACAAGGTGGAGACCCAGTACTTC.

The chain carries TRBV7-2 and TRBJ1-2; the D gene is possibly TRBD1 (6 bases). The V and J ends lost 5 bases and 1 base respectively, with 23 bases between them. Germline V CDR1 and CDR2: SGHTA, FQGNSA. The CDR3 has 18 residues. CDR3 protein: CASSPRGSSYSSNYGYTF. The CDR3 DNA follows: TGTGCCAGCAGCCCCAGGGGCTCTTCTTACTCCAGTAACTATGGCTACACCTTC.

The V and J genes are TRBV3-1 (or the pseudogene TRBV3-2) and TRBJ2-3, with 15 positions matching TRBD2. CDR1 LGHDT and CDR2 YNNKEL come from the germline V gene (reference sequence). The CDR3 spans 18 residues. Trimming removed 4 bases from V and 1 base from J; junction bases left unmatched: 6. Here the CDR3 DNA reads TGTGCCAGCAGCCTTGGACTAGCGGGGGGGCATCGCACAGATACGCAGTATTTT. It translates to CASSLGLAGGHRTDTQYF.

This clone occurred a few times. V is TRBV9 and J is TRBJ2-3; D is unresolved. In germline, CDR1 is SGDLS, CDR2 YYNGEE. The CDR3 covers 17 residues. Trimming shortened V by 3 bases and J by 4 bases, and 21 bases separated the two germline ends. CDR3 region: CASSGGVSAVTPDTQYF. The CDR3 coding sequence is TGTGCCAGCAGCGGAGGTGTATCGGCAGTAACCCCAGATACGCAGTATTTT.

V usage is TRBV5-1 and J usage is TRBJ2-2; 10 bases agree with TRBD1. The junction had 15 bases not matched to a gene; V was cut back by 1 base and J by 3 bases. The CDR3 is 20 amino acids. Germline loops: CDR1 SGHRS, CDR2 YFSETQ. The CDR3 nucleotides read TGCGCCAGCAGCTTGCACGGGACAGGGGCGCTCCTCTCTGACACCGGGGAGCTGTTTTTT. This codes for CASSLHGTGALLSDTGELFF.

A few counts support this clone. The chain is built from TRBV19 and TRBJ2-3, with 8 bases aligning to TRBD2. This CDR3 spans 14 amino acids. Germline CDR1 and CDR2: LNHDA and SQIVND (reference sequence). V lost 6 bases to trimming and J lost 1 base; unmatched junction nucleotides: 3. DNA of the CDR3: TGTGCCAGTAGGAATAGCGGGGGCACAGATACGCAGTATTTT. This encodes CASRNSGGTDTQYF. Complete variable domain (other parts from reference TRBV19 and TRBJ2-3): DGGITQSPKYLFRKEGQNVTLSCEQNLNHDAMYWYRQDPGQGLRLIYYSQIVNDFQKGDIAEGYSVSREKKESFPLTVTSAQKNPTAFYLCASRNSGGTDTQYFGPGTRLTVL.

The chain recombines TRBV6-4 with TRBJ1-2, with 9 positions matching TRBD1. Germline CDR1 is MRHNA and CDR2 is SNTAGT. This CDR3 has 16 amino acids. The trim removed 1 base at V and 6 bases at J, leaving 9 bases unmatched. In nucleotides, the CDR3 is TGTGCCAGCAGTGACTTCCCGGGACAGGGAAGACATGGCTACACCTTC. The encoded protein is CASSDFPGQGRHGYTF.

This chain connects TRBV7-8 to TRBJ1-2; a weak D match, TRBD1 (5 bases). V lost 1 base to trimming and J lost 0 bases, with 12 bases between them. In germline, CDR1 is SGHVS, CDR2 FQNEAQ. The CDR3 totals 16 residues. The CDR3 nucleotides read TGTGCCAGCAGCTTAGTTCCGGGGGGAGCTAACTATGGCTACACCTTC. Its protein product is CASSLVPGGANYGYTF.